The 26 T cell receptor beta chains below were found in one sample sequenced in a study of blood T cell repertoires in COVID-19. Sequencing was performed with immunoSEQ multiplex PCR; in TCRdb, only in-frame clones are kept and a portion is missing. The table includes some 150,000 clones, about 88% detected once. Sequencing used peripheral blood. These receptors were collected from a human donor in a cohort sampled during active COVID-19.

The V call is TRBV27, the J call TRBJ2-7; a weak D match, TRBD2 (5 bases). V was pared by 6 bases and J by 1 base, with 13 bases between. Germline V CDR1 and CDR2: MNHEY, SMNVEV (reference sequence). The CDR3 is 14 residues long. The CDR3 coding sequence is TGTGCCAGCAGCCTCCGAGGGCTATCCTACGAGCAGTACTTC. As protein: CASSLRGLSYEQYF.

The chain employs TRBV25-1 and TRBJ2-7; 10 bases are shared with TRBD2. Germline V CDR1 and CDR2: MGHDK, SYGVNS. The CDR3 is 18 amino acids. V lost 6 bases and J lost 5; bases outside the gene matches: 19. CDR3 loop: CASRVISASGRRVNEQYF. The DNA of the CDR3 is TGTGCCAGCAGAGTGATTAGTGCTAGCGGGAGAAGGGTTAACGAGCAGTACTTC.

V is TRBV6-1 and J is TRBJ2-7, with a possible D match to TRBD1 (5 bases). This CDR3 region has 16 residues. The V gene's germline CDR1 is MNHNS and CDR2 SASEGT. The V gene lost 4 bases and the J gene lost 1 base, with 17 bases spanning the gap. The CDR3 protein is CASSAQQEMSSYEQYF. CDR3 coding DNA: TGTGCCAGCAGTGCCCAACAGGAAATGTCTTCCTACGAGCAGTACTTC.

The chain links TRBV6-2 or TRBV6-3 to TRBJ2-1; 7 bases are a match to TRBD2. CDR1 is MNHEY, CDR2 SVGEGT, per germline. V was clipped by 2 bases and J by 7 bases; unmatched bases: 5. This CDR3 has 14 residues. For the CDR3, the DNA is TGTGCCAGCAGTTACGTAGGCGGGAGTAATGAGCAGTTCTTC. The encoded protein is CASSYVGGSNEQFF.

The V gene is TRBV2, the J gene TRBJ2-2, with D maybe TRBD1 (6 bases). In germline, CDR1 is SNHLY, CDR2 FYNNEI. V gave up 6 bases and J gave up 5 bases, with 13 bases separating them. The CDR3 loop spans 14 amino acids. The CDR3 here is CASRQATGTGELFF. The CDR3 DNA reads TGTGCCAGCAGACAAGCTACAGGGACCGGGGAGCTGTTTTTT.

V gene TRBV19 combines with J gene TRBJ1-1; D not resolved. Looked up from germline, CDR1 is LNHDA and CDR2 is SQIVND (reference sequence). Trimming took off 2 bases at V and 3 bases at J, with 13 bases between the two ends. The CDR3 has 15 residues. The CDR3: CASSISPRKDTEAFF. The CDR3 DNA sequence: TGTGCCAGTAGTATATCTCCGAGGAAGGACACTGAAGCTTTCTTT.

The chain is built from TRBV20-1 and TRBJ2-1; 7 bases are a match to TRBD1. V shed 3 bases and J 6 bases; nucleotides not matched to a gene: 14. This CDR3 is built from 16 residues. Per the germline V gene, CDR1 is DFQATT and CDR2 is SNEGSKA (reference sequence). Here the CDR3 reads CSASRQGRGTSNEQFF. DNA for the CDR3: TGCAGTGCTAGTAGGCAAGGCAGGGGGACGAGCAATGAGCAGTTCTTC.

This clone was observed at least ten times. The J gene is TRBJ2-1, the V gene TRBV2; 13 bases line up with TRBD2. CDR1 SNHLY and CDR2 FYNNEI come from the germline V gene. The CDR3 sequence is 16 residues long. Trimming at V came to 3 bases and at J to 4 bases, leaving 3 bases not matched to a gene. In nucleotides, the CDR3 is TGTGCCAGCAGTGATCAGGGACTAGCGGGATACAATGAGCAGTTCTTC. This translates into CASSDQGLAGYNEQFF.

V and J are TRBV4-2 and TRBJ2-2, with TRBD1 identical over 8 bases. This CDR3 has 15 residues. Unmatched junction bases numbered 4, after V lost 5 bases and J lost 2 bases. CDR1 and CDR2 from the germline V gene are LGHNA and YNFKEQ. The CDR3 DNA reads as TGTGCCAGCAGCACTACAGGGGGAAACACCGGGGAGCTGTTTTTT. It codes for CASSTTGGNTGELFF.

The rearrangement joins TRBV28 to TRBJ1-4; a possible D gene is TRBD1 (5 bases). V dropped 6 bases and J dropped 8 bases, with 16 bases sitting between them. This CDR3 comprises 14 residues. Germline V gene sequence: CDR1 MDHEN, CDR2 SYDVKM. Here the CDR3 DNA reads TGTGCCAGCAGAAACGGGGGATCTGAGGAAAAACTGTTTTTT. Amino acid sequence: CASRNGGSEEKLFF.

This clone was counted a few times. The chain joins TRBV18 to TRBJ1-1; unclear D gene. Per the germline V gene, CDR1 is KGHSH and CDR2 is LQKENI. CDR3 length equals 15 residues. V lost 4 bases, J lost 4 bases, and 16 bases lay in between. The CDR3 loop reads CASSREREMGTEAFF. The CDR3 nucleotides are TGTGCCAGCTCACGAGAAAGGGAGATGGGCACTGAAGCTTTCTTT.

V is TRBV6-6 and J is TRBJ1-4; D is unresolved. Germline V lookup: CDR1 MNHNY, CDR2 SVGAGI (reference sequence). This CDR3 comprises 15 residues. V dropped 6 bases and J dropped 8 bases, with 19 bases sitting between them. In DNA, the CDR3 is TGTGCCAGCAGCTACCCCAATTTATTGGAGGAAAAACTGTTTTTT. Translating it yields CASSYPNLLEEKLFF.

The V call is TRBV5-1, the J call TRBJ1-5; 7 bases are shared with TRBD1. Germline assignment: CDR1 SGHRS and CDR2 YFSETQ. The V segment lost 5 bases and the J segment 9 bases; nucleotides outside the gene matches: 11. The CDR3 runs to 14 residues. The CDR3 here is CASRETTGIGPQHF. For the CDR3, the DNA is TGCGCCAGCAGAGAAACGACAGGGATTGGGCCCCAGCATTTT.

The V call is TRBV14, the J call TRBJ1-2, with 7 bases matching TRBD1. CDR1 is SGHDN and CDR2 is FVKESK in the germline V gene. CDR3 length: 16 residues. The junction had 7 bases not matched to a gene; V was cut back by 3 bases and J by 0 bases. The CDR3 loop is CASSQKRTGPNYGYTF. Here the CDR3 DNA reads TGTGCCAGCAGCCAGAAAAGGACAGGCCCTAACTATGGCTACACCTTC.

This clone is a singleton in its sample. The chain recombines TRBV4-1 with TRBJ2-7; 8 bases align to TRBD1. The CDR3 covers 13 residues. The germline CDR1 and CDR2 sequences are MGHRA and YSYEKL. The V and J ends lost 0 bases and 7 bases, in that order; junction bases with no gene match: 2. CDR3 DNA: TGCGCCAGCAGCCAAGACTGGGACAGGGAGCAGTACTTC. This translates into CASSQDWDREQYF.

This clone was recorded only once. The chain uses TRBV5-1 and TRBJ2-7; 12 bases map to TRBD1. The CDR3 is 14 residues long. In germline, CDR1 is SGHRS, CDR2 YFSETQ. V lost 5 bases and J lost 6; bases outside the gene matches: 6. The CDR3 loop reads CASSQGQGALEQYF. CDR3 in DNA: TGCGCCAGCAGTCAGGGACAGGGGGCCCTCGAGCAGTACTTC. Complete variable domain (other parts from reference TRBV5-1 and TRBJ2-7): KAGVTQTPRYLIKTRGQQVTLSCSPISGHRSVSWYQQTPGQGLQFLFEYFSETQRNKGNFPGRFSGRQFSNSRSEMNVSTLELGDSALYLCASSQGQGALEQYFGPGTRLTVT.

V gene TRBV14 combines with J gene TRBJ1-4, with 10 bases aligning to TRBD1. The CDR3 extends over 16 amino acids. The J segment lost 8 bases and the V segment lost 0 bases, leaving 6 bases of the junction unmatched. Germline CDR1 is SGHDN and CDR2 is FVKESK. The CDR3, as DNA: TGTGCCAGCAGCCAAGATCATGGGACAGGGGCGGAAAAACTGTTTTTT. Translating it yields CASSQDHGTGAEKLFF.

The J gene is TRBJ2-5, the V gene TRBV7-2; unclear D gene. There are 14 residues in the CDR3. Germline CDR1 and CDR2: SGHTA and FQGNSA. Trimming cost V 0 bases and J 0 bases, with 5 bases left between them. The CDR3: CASSLAGHQETQYF. DNA of the CDR3: TGTGCCAGCAGCTTAGCGGGCCACCAAGAGACCCAGTACTTC.

This chain links TRBV7-9 with TRBJ2-3; weak D call: TRBD2 (5 bases). Per the germline V gene, CDR1 is SEHNR and CDR2 is FQNEAQ (reference sequence). The CDR3 runs 13 residues. V shed 7 bases and J shed 4 bases, with 12 bases lying between them. This CDR3 is CASNNRGADTQYF. The CDR3 nucleotides are TGTGCCAGCAACAACCGGGGTGCAGATACGCAGTATTTT.

The rearrangement joins TRBV7-8 to TRBJ1-3; no firm D call. The V gene's germline CDR1 is SGHVS and CDR2 FQNEAQ. V lost 2 bases, J lost 0 bases, and 11 bases lay in between. This CDR3 spans 16 amino acids. CDR3 sequence (DNA): TGTGCCAGCAGCTTAAGATCCATCGGCTCTGGAAACACCATATATTTT. Protein sequence: CASSLRSIGSGNTIYF.

This rearrangement joins TRBV19 to TRBJ1-1; D is unclear. Germline V gives CDR1 LNHDA, CDR2 SQIVND (reference sequence). With 6 bases removed from V and 8 bases from J, the gap between germline ends came to 19 bases. The CDR3 runs to 14 residues. CDR3 in amino acids: CASSVSIWTPEAFF. CDR3 DNA: TGTGCCAGTAGCGTTTCGATTTGGACTCCAGAAGCTTTCTTT. Full variable domain (missing parts from reference TRBV19 and TRBJ1-1): DGGITQSPKYLFRKEGQNVTLSCEQNLNHDAMYWYRQDPGQGLRLIYYSQIVNDFQKGDIAEGYSVSREKKESFPLTVTSAQKNPTAFYLCASSVSIWTPEAFFGQGTRLTVV.

The V call is TRBV4-2, the J call TRBJ2-1; 9 positions match TRBD1. The CDR3 has 15 residues. The V segment lost 1 base and the J segment 4 bases; nucleotides outside the gene matches: 2. Germline assignment: CDR1 LGHNA and CDR2 YNFKEQ. CDR3 residues: CASSQVGQGYNEQFF. In DNA form, the CDR3 reads TGTGCCAGCAGCCAAGTCGGACAGGGGTACAATGAGCAGTTCTTC.

This clone occurred once. The V gene is TRBV19, the J gene TRBJ2-5; D possibly corresponds to TRBD2 (6 bases). The CDR3 spans 13 residues. V was trimmed by 5 bases and J by 2 bases, leaving 9 bases between them. Germline loops: CDR1 LNHDA, CDR2 SQIVND (reference sequence). CDR3 nucleotide sequence: TGTGCCAGTAGTGTGACTAGACAAGAGACCCAGTACTTC. Encoded protein: CASSVTRQETQYF.

The J gene is TRBJ2-6, the V gene TRBV2; possible D gene TRBD1, 5 bases. Germline V gene sequence: CDR1 SNHLY, CDR2 FYNNEI. The CDR3 contains 16 residues. The V end lost 3 bases, the J end lost 2 bases, and 11 bases lay between the germline ends. CDR3 protein: CASSDFSGTGANVLTF. Written as DNA, the CDR3 is TGTGCCAGCAGTGATTTTTCAGGGACTGGGGCCAACGTCCTGACTTTC. Full variable domain (remainder filled in from reference TRBV2 and TRBJ2-6): EPEVTQTPSHQVTQMGQEVILRCVPISNHLYFYWYRQILGQKVEFLVSFYNNEISEKSEIFDDQFSVERPDGSNFTLKIRSTKLEDSAMYFCASSDFSGTGANVLTFGAGSRLTVL.

The V gene is TRBV6-1, the J gene TRBJ2-4; D is perhaps TRBD2 (6 bases). Germline V gene data show CDR1 as MNHNS and CDR2 as SASEGT. The CDR3 sequence is 13 residues long. V was shortened by 2 bases and J by 11 bases, with 13 bases between the two germline ends. The CDR3 loop reads CASSEQGGTVQYF. The CDR3, as DNA: TGTGCCAGCAGTGAACAGGGAGGTACCGTTCAGTACTTC.

The chain recombines TRBV12-3 or TRBV12-4 with TRBJ1-1, with D possibly matching TRBD1 (5 bases). The CDR3 runs 12 residues. Trimming removed 6 bases at V and 7 bases at J, with 12 bases between. Here the CDR3 DNA reads TGTGCCAGCAGCCGGGTGGGGCTTGAAGCTTTCTTT. Its translation: CASSRVGLEAFF.